These 19 T cell receptor beta chains were sequenced from one sample in a study of long-term antiretroviral therapy in people with HIV. Samples were assayed with immunoSEQ v3.0 at survey level. TCRdb's copy holds only in-frame clones and misses some; the assay was immunoSEQ multiplex PCR. The data show 30,000 to 40,000 clones, about 93% seen once. The material sequenced was unsorted PBMCs, taken approximately 5.1 years after starting antiretroviral therapy. The receptors were gathered from a woman aged 50 to 60 with HIV.

The gene calls are TRBV7-6 and TRBJ1-6; D gene uncertain. CDR3 length: 16 residues. V lost 1 base and J 0 bases, leaving 7 bases between the germline ends. Germline assignment: CDR1 SGHVS and CDR2 FNYEAQ. CDR3 nucleotides: TGTGCCAGCAGCTTAGTTGAGGGCTCCTATAATTCACCCCTCCACTTT. The encoded protein is CASSLVEGSYNSPLHF.

The chain uses TRBV29-1 and TRBJ1-2; no clear D. With 4 bases removed from V and 8 bases from J, the gap between germline ends came to 17 bases. The CDR3 extends over 13 amino acids. Looked up from germline, CDR1 is SQVTM and CDR2 is ANQGSEA. The CDR3 is CSVVGPIVGGYTF. CDR3 in DNA: TGCAGCGTTGTAGGCCCCATAGTAGGAGGCTACACCTTC.

V and J are TRBV6-5 and TRBJ1-4; TRBD1 might be the D (6 bases). This CDR3 has 15 amino acids. Germline CDR1 reads MNHEY; CDR2 reads SVGAGI. Trimming removed 0 bases at V and 8 bases at J, with 13 bases between. This CDR3 reads CASSYSGAGGEKLFF. For the CDR3, the DNA is TGTGCCAGCAGTTACTCGGGGGCCGGGGGGGAAAAACTGTTTTTT.

The gene calls are TRBV28 and TRBJ2-1, with a possible D match to TRBD2 (5 bases). The CDR3 loop spans 15 amino acids. V was shortened by 7 bases and J by 2 bases, with 15 bases between the two germline ends. Germline CDR1 is MDHEN and CDR2 is SYDVKM. Here the CDR3 DNA reads TGTGCCAGCAAAGGGAGAACCCCCCCCTACAATGAGCAGTTCTTC. Protein sequence: CASKGRTPPYNEQFF.

This clone occurred once. This rearrangement joins TRBV29-1 to TRBJ2-1; D is unclear. The V end was cut by 7 bases, the J end by 8 bases, with 9 bases between. Looked up from germline, CDR1 is SQVTM and CDR2 is ANQGSEA. The CDR3 has 10 residues. In DNA form, the CDR3 reads TGCAGCGGCGCGATCGATGAGCAGTTCTTC. Its translation is CSGAIDEQFF.

V gene TRBV6-5 combines with J gene TRBJ2-7; 7 positions match TRBD1. The CDR3 contains 15 residues. CDR1 and CDR2 (germline): MNHEY, SVGAGI. J gave up 2 bases and V 4 bases, and 8 bases lay outside the gene matches. CDR3 coding DNA: TGTGCCAGCAGTTTTCACAGGGGTAGGGCCTACGAGCAGTACTTC. Protein: CASSFHRGRAYEQYF.

The chain is built from TRBV21-1 and TRBJ1-4; the table's D call TRBD1 went unverified against the DNA. TRBV21-1 is assigned pseudogene status. The CDR3 length is 18 residues. This CDR3 reads CASSKGEQGVGSNEKLFF. The CDR3 DNA reads TGTGCCAGCAGCAAAGGAGAACAGGGGGTTGGGTCTAATGAAAAACTGTTTTTT.

The V call is TRBV25-1, the J call TRBJ1-1, with D perhaps TRBD1 (5 bases). The germline CDR1 and CDR2 sequences are MGHDK and SYGVNS. The CDR3 contains 14 residues. Trimming left V 4 bases short and J 0 bases short, with 9 bases between. The CDR3 sequence: CASSGRGMNTEAFF. The CDR3 region has the DNA TGTGCCAGCAGTGGACGGGGGATGAACACTGAAGCTTTCTTT. Complete variable domain (other parts from reference TRBV25-1 and TRBJ1-1): EADIYQTPRYLVIGTGKKITLECSQTMGHDKMYWYQQDPGMELHLIHYSYGVNSTEKGDLSSESTVSRIRTEHFPLTLESARPSHTSQYLCASSGRGMNTEAFFGQGTRLTVV.

The chain recombines TRBV7-2 with TRBJ1-5; 9 bases are a match to TRBD1. J gave up 1 base and V 5 bases, and 3 bases lay outside the gene matches. The CDR3 runs to 15 residues. CDR1 and CDR2 from the germline V gene are SGHTA and FQGNSA. For the CDR3, the DNA is TGTGCCAGCAGCACAGGGGGCGGAAGCAATCAGCCCCAGCATTTT. Amino acids: CASSTGGGSNQPQHF.

J is TRBJ2-5 and V is TRBV19, with D unclear. This CDR3 has 14 amino acids. Germline loops: CDR1 LNHDA, CDR2 SQIVND (reference sequence). Trimming left V 3 bases short and J 2 bases short, with 10 bases between. The CDR3 here is CASSIIPGQETQYF. CDR3 sequence (DNA): TGTGCCAGTAGTATCATCCCAGGACAAGAGACCCAGTACTTC.

The rearrangement joins TRBV28 to TRBJ1-5; 7 bases are a match to TRBD1. The V segment lost 4 bases and the J segment 7 bases; nucleotides outside the gene matches: 10. The CDR3 has 15 amino acids. The germline V gene encodes CDR1 MDHEN and CDR2 SYDVKM. The CDR3 protein is CASSSHRGQRQPQHF. CDR3 nucleotide sequence: TGTGCCAGCAGTTCGCACAGGGGTCAGAGGCAGCCCCAGCATTTT.

The chain uses TRBV13 and TRBJ2-5; 7 bases fit TRBD2. V dropped 2 bases and J dropped 5; count of bases not matched to a gene: 8. Germline V gives CDR1 PRHDT, CDR2 FYEKMQ (reference sequence). This CDR3 is built from 15 residues. CDR3 sequence (DNA): TGTGCCAGCAGCTTACGTGGGGGGGGTGTGGAGACCCAGTACTTC. This gives the protein CASSLRGGGVETQYF.

V and J are TRBV29-1 and TRBJ1-1; possible D gene TRBD1, 5 bases. The V end lost 5 bases, the J end lost 4 bases, and 14 bases lay between the germline ends. The CDR3 contains 13 residues. The germline CDR1 and CDR2 sequences are SQVTM and ANQGSEA. CDR3 in amino acids: CSVSRGGGTEAFF. CDR3 coding DNA: TGCAGCGTTTCAAGGGGTGGGGGCACTGAAGCTTTCTTT.

This clone was seen a single time. The chain uses TRBV7-2 and TRBJ2-6; possible D gene TRBD2, 5 bases. The germline V gene has CDR1 SGHTA and CDR2 FQGNSA. The CDR3 runs 15 residues. Trimming stripped 5 bases from V and 2 bases from J, with 10 bases between. The chain's CDR3 is CASSRGQTGANVLTF. The CDR3 nucleotides read TGTGCCAGCAGCCGCGGGCAGACTGGGGCCAACGTCCTGACTTTC.

CDR3: CASSRTSGGAYYEQYF. The CDR3 DNA reads TGTGCCAGCAGCAGAACTAGCGGGGGGGCGTACTACGAGCAGTACTTC. The chain couples TRBV5-4 to TRBJ2-7; 13 nucleotides agree with TRBD2. V trimming: 4 bases; J trimming: 3 bases; junction bases outside the gene matches: 7. The CDR3 sequence is 16 residues long. Per germline, CDR1 SGHNT and CDR2 YYREEE (reference sequence).

CDR3 in amino acids: CASSVDLSGDYGYTF. DNA of the CDR3: TGTGCCAGCAGCGTAGACTTATCAGGGGACTATGGCTACACCTTC. The chain employs TRBV9 and TRBJ1-2; perhaps TRBD1 as D (6 bases). This CDR3 has 15 residues. The germline gives CDR1 SGDLS, CDR2 YYNGEE. The V and J ends lost 0 bases and 3 bases respectively, with 12 bases between them. The variable domain in full, completed from reference TRBV9 and TRBJ1-2, reads DSGVTQTPKHLITATGQRVTLRCSPRSGDLSVYWYQQSLDQGLQFLIQYYNGEERAKGNILERFSAQQFPDLHSELNLSSLELGDSALYFCASSVDLSGDYGYTFGSGTRLTVV.

The rearrangement links TRBV19 to TRBJ1-3; 9 bases agree with TRBD1. Per germline, CDR1 LNHDA and CDR2 SQIVND (reference sequence). The trim removed 6 bases at V and 0 bases at J, leaving 6 bases unmatched. The CDR3 has 16 residues. CDR3 region: CASRTTGGLSGNTIYF. CDR3 in DNA: TGTGCCAGTAGAACTACAGGGGGCCTCTCTGGAAACACCATATATTTT.

The rearrangement uses TRBV4-1 and TRBJ1-1; TRBD1 aligns across 7 bases. Germline V gene sequence: CDR1 MGHRA, CDR2 YSYEKL. V lost 0 bases and J lost 10; bases outside the gene matches: 11. The CDR3 loop spans 15 amino acids. The CDR3 is CASSQDRTGGSRAFF. The DNA of the CDR3 is TGCGCCAGCAGCCAAGATAGGACAGGTGGGTCACGAGCTTTCTTT.

The chain uses TRBV7-2 and TRBJ2-5, with no clear D. The CDR3 is 13 residues long. The V gene's germline CDR1 is SGHTA and CDR2 FQGNSA. V lost 6 bases and J 1 base, leaving 9 bases between the germline ends. The DNA for the CDR3 is TGTGCCAGCAGACCAACCGGCCAAGAGACCCAGTACTTC. Protein: CASRPTGQETQYF.